A single sample is the source of the 27 T cell receptor beta chains below, sequenced in a study of blood T cells in healthy people across ages. Together with a sample-barcoded 5' primer, a J-beta primer mix was included in a second PCR lasting about 6 to 12 cycles. TCRdb re-analysed the 5' RACE reads in MiXCR, keeping a single row per CDR3 protein. The top ten clones hold about 32% of a sample with about 670,000 distinct CDR3 sequences, around 43% of them seen once. What was sequenced was blood. Receptor source: an elderly man in good health.

V and J are TRBV7-2 and TRBJ2-7, with TRBD2 as a possible D gene (6 bases). In germline, CDR1 is SGHTA, CDR2 FQGNSA. CDR3 length: 15 residues. The V gene lost 5 bases and the J gene lost 3 bases, with 17 bases spanning the gap. The CDR3 sequence is CASSQGRGSYYEQYF. For the CDR3, the DNA is TGTGCCAGCAGCCAAGGGCGGGGCAGCTACTACGAGCAGTACTTC.

The chain links TRBV25-1 to TRBJ1-1; D gene ambiguous. The V end was cut by 5 bases, the J end by 3 bases, with 10 bases between. The CDR3 loop spans 13 amino acids. Germline CDR1 reads MGHDK; CDR2 reads SYGVNS. CDR3 residues: CASSIGLDTEAFF. CDR3 nucleotide sequence: TGTGCCAGCAGTATAGGGTTGGACACTGAAGCTTTCTTT.

This clonotype is a singleton in its sample. This chain joins TRBV7-2 and TRBJ1-6; 9 bases agree with TRBD1. J lost 11 bases, V lost 5 bases, and 7 bases had no gene match. The germline CDR1 and CDR2 sequences are SGHTA and FQGNSA. This CDR3 has 14 residues. CDR3 region: CASSVGQGRTPLHF. The CDR3 bases are TGTGCCAGCAGCGTAGGACAGGGGAGGACACCCCTCCACTTT.

J is TRBJ2-1 and V is TRBV6-5; D perhaps matches TRBD2 (6 bases). V was trimmed by 0 bases and J by 9 bases, leaving 18 bases between them. The CDR3 covers 16 residues. Germline CDR1 MNHEY, CDR2 SVGAGI. CDR3 in DNA: TGTGCCAGCAGTTACTCGACCGTCGGGGGTATATTTGAGCAGTTCTTC. Residues: CASSYSTVGGIFEQFF.

This rearrangement joins TRBV5-6 to TRBJ2-5; 7 bases fit TRBD1. The tail of the sequence fits TRBJ2-7 better, so the J call may be wrong. The CDR3 is 14 residues long. Germline CDR1 SGHDT, CDR2 YYEEEE. The CDR3 DNA is TGTGCCAGCAGCCGAACGGGACAGATCTACGAGCAGTACTTC. Protein: CASSRTGQIYEQYF.

V usage is TRBV2 and J usage is TRBJ1-3; D is unclear. Trimming pared 9 bases from V and 3 bases from J, leaving 27 bases between. Germline CDR1 and CDR2: SNHLY and FYNNEI. CDR3 length: 18 residues. The CDR3 region is CARGDYRARKAGGNTIYF. The CDR3 nucleotides are TGTGCCAGGGGAGACTATCGGGCTCGAAAAGCGGGTGGAAACACCATATATTTT.

The sample holds one count of this clonotype. The CDR3 is CSAHRASGENIQYF. The CDR3 region has the DNA TGCAGTGCCCATAGGGCTAGCGGGGAAAACATTCAGTACTTC. The chain couples TRBV20-1 to TRBJ2-4; 9 nucleotides line up with TRBD2. With V trimmed by 6 bases and J by 5 bases, 8 bases remained unmatched. Per germline, CDR1 DFQATT and CDR2 SNEGSKA (reference sequence). The CDR3 contains 14 residues.

About this clonotype: It may be a read error: a sequence one base away is much more abundant. The V gene is TRBV29-1, the J gene TRBJ2-5; possible D gene TRBD1, 6 bases. The CDR3 is 13 residues long. Germline CDR1 SQVTM, CDR2 ANQGSEA. Trimming pared 7 bases from V and 5 bases from J, leaving 17 bases between. The chain's CDR3 is CSGTNRVRETQYF. The CDR3 region has the DNA TGCAGCGGCACTAACAGGGTGCGCGAGACCCAGTACTTC.

This clonotype showed up just once. This chain uses TRBV24-1 with TRBJ2-1; 14 bases line up with TRBD2. The germline V gene encodes CDR1 KGHDR and CDR2 SFDVKD. Unmatched junction bases numbered 8, after V lost 5 bases and J lost 9 bases. CDR3 length equals 16 residues. DNA of the CDR3: TGTGCCACCAGTGCCCCGGGACTAGCGGGAGTGGGTGAGCAGTTCTTC. Its translation is CATSAPGLAGVGEQFF.

This clonotype was counted only a few times. J is TRBJ1-2 and V is TRBV5-1; maybe TRBD1 (5 bases). The V and J ends lost 0 bases and 7 bases respectively, with 16 bases between them. The CDR3 spans 15 residues. Germline-derived CDR1 and CDR2 are SGHRS and YFSETQ. CDR3 coding DNA: TGCGCCAGCAGCTTGGGACAGACCTGGGGAGTTGGCTACACCTTC. It codes for CASSLGQTWGVGYTF. The variable domain in full, completed from reference TRBV5-1 and TRBJ1-2, reads KAGVTQTPRYLIKTRGQQVTLSCSPISGHRSVSWYQQTPGQGLQFLFEYFSETQRNKGNFPGRFSGRQFSNSRSEMNVSTLELGDSALYLCASSLGQTWGVGYTFGSGTRLTVV.

The chain recombines TRBV2 with TRBJ2-7, with 10 positions matching TRBD2. The germline V gene encodes CDR1 SNHLY and CDR2 FYNNEI. The CDR3 totals 19 residues. The trim removed 0 bases at V and 0 bases at J, leaving 11 bases unmatched. The CDR3 region is CASSEALLVGLASSYEQYF. DNA of the CDR3: TGTGCCAGCAGTGAAGCGCTTCTTGTGGGACTAGCGAGCTCCTACGAGCAGTACTTC.

CDR3: CSARFSSNQPQHF. CDR3 DNA: TGCAGTGCTCGATTTAGTAGTAATCAGCCCCAGCATTTT. The chain is built from TRBV20-1 and TRBJ1-5; D ambiguous. Per germline, CDR1 DFQATT and CDR2 SNEGSKA (reference sequence). Trimming removed 5 bases at V and 4 bases at J, with 12 bases between. The CDR3 contains 13 residues.

This rearrangement joins TRBV11-2 to TRBJ2-1; 15 bases match TRBD2. Germline CDR1 and CDR2: SGHAT and FQNNGV. This CDR3 has 22 amino acids. Losses at the gene ends were 5 bases for V and 1 base for J; bases not matched to a gene: 18. As DNA, the CDR3 is TGTGCCAGCAGCCCAACATCAGGACTAGCGGGGGGGCTAGGAGGGTCCTACAATGAGCAGTTCTTC. Its translation is CASSPTSGLAGGLGGSYNEQFF. Full variable domain (remainder filled in from reference TRBV11-2 and TRBJ2-1): EAGVAQSPRYKIIEKRQSVAFWCNPISGHATLYWYQQILGQGPKLLIQFQNNGVVDDSQLPKDRFSAERLKGVDSTLKIQPAKLEDSAVYLCASSPTSGLAGGLGGSYNEQFFGPGTRLTVL.

The CDR3 sequence is CASSAQGVGYGYTF. In DNA, the CDR3 is TGTGCCAGCAGTGCACAGGGTGTTGGCTATGGCTACACCTTC. The chain is built from TRBV2 and TRBJ1-2; D perhaps matches TRBD1 (6 bases). Trimming removed 4 bases from V and 4 bases from J, with 13 bases in between. The CDR3 length is 14 residues. CDR1 is SNHLY, CDR2 FYNNEI, per germline.

Written as DNA, the CDR3 is TGCAGCGTTGAGGGCTCCTACAATGAGCAGTTCTTC. Translating gives CSVEGSYNEQFF. The V call is TRBV29-1, the J call TRBJ2-1; no reliable D call. The germline V and J ends were trimmed by 3 bases and 0 bases, with 3 bases remaining between them. The CDR3 loop spans 12 amino acids. CDR1 is SQVTM, CDR2 ANQGSEA, per germline.

The CDR3 here is CASSNRLAGDTDTQYF. CDR3 DNA: TGTGCCAGCAGCAATCGACTAGCGGGGGATACAGATACGCAGTATTTT. The genes are TRBV21-1 and TRBJ2-3; the table's TRBD2 call for D was not verified on the DNA. TRBV21-1 has pseudogene status. The CDR3 length is 16 residues.

This sequence joins TRBV4-3 and TRBJ1-5, with TRBD1 matching 7 bases. The junction had 6 bases not matched to a gene; V was cut back by 0 bases and J by 4 bases. Germline V CDR1 and CDR2: LGHNA, YSLEER. This CDR3 region has 16 residues. CDR3 amino acids: CASSQDWNRGNQPQHF. CDR3 nucleotides: TGCGCCAGCAGCCAAGATTGGAACAGGGGAAATCAGCCCCAGCATTTT.

Of note for this clonotype: It may be a read error: a sequence one base away is much more abundant. This sequence joins TRBV29-1 and TRBJ2-4; D remains ambiguous. Matching the DNA end better, TRBJ2-7 makes the J call doubtful. The CDR3 is 11 residues long. Looked up from germline, CDR1 is SQVTM and CDR2 is ANQGSEA. The chain's CDR3 is CSGVNLYEQYF. CDR3 in DNA: TGCAGCGGGGTGAACTTGTACGAGCAGTACTTC.

J is TRBJ2-7 and V is TRBV14; D unresolved. CDR1 is SGHDN and CDR2 is FVKESK in the germline V gene. CDR3 length: 15 residues. V was pared by 4 bases and J by 0 bases, with 13 bases between. In DNA form, the CDR3 reads TGTGCCAGCAGCCGTGAAAGTCAACCCTCCTACGAGCAGTACTTC. Translated: CASSRESQPSYEQYF. Together with reference TRBV14 and TRBJ2-7, the CDR3 gives the full variable domain: EAGVTQFPSHSVIEKGQTVTLRCDPISGHDNLYWYRRVMGKEIKFLLHFVKESKQDESGMPNNRFLAERTGGTYSTLKVQPAELEDSGVYFCASSRESQPSYEQYFGPGTRLTVT.

The V call is TRBV27, the J call TRBJ2-3; D gene uncertain. From germline, CDR1 is MNHEY and CDR2 SMNVEV (reference sequence). This CDR3 has 13 amino acids. V was clipped by 5 bases and J by 2 bases, with 8 bases between them. CDR3 protein: CASSVTPTDTQYF. CDR3 bases: TGTGCCAGCAGTGTAACCCCCACAGATACGCAGTATTTT.

The chain is built from TRBV7-9 and TRBJ1-4; D unresolved. The CDR3 loop spans 15 amino acids. V lost 4 bases, J lost 5 bases, and 14 bases lay in between. Germline CDR1 reads SEHNR; CDR2 reads FQNEAQ (reference sequence). This chain's CDR3 is CASSSVAKRNEKLFF. The CDR3 nucleotides are TGTGCCAGCAGCTCAGTGGCTAAACGAAATGAAAAACTGTTTTTT.

This chain connects TRBV12-3 or TRBV12-4 to TRBJ2-2; tentative D call: TRBD2 (6 bases). The CDR3 is 14 residues long. V shed 7 bases and J shed 9 bases, with 18 bases lying between them. The CDR3: CASTDETSRRELFF. The CDR3 region has the DNA TGTGCCAGCACCGATGAAACTAGCAGGCGGGAGCTGTTTTTT.

The CDR3, as DNA: TGTGCCAGCCGCCGCCCGACTAGCGGGAGGAACAATGAGCAGTTCTTC. Protein product: CASRRPTSGRNNEQFF. The V call is TRBV28, the J call TRBJ2-1; 13 nucleotides agree with TRBD2. J was trimmed by 5 bases and V by 8 bases; bases with no gene match: 9. From germline, CDR1 is MDHEN and CDR2 SYDVKM. This CDR3 region has 16 residues.

The chain recombines TRBV5-4 with TRBJ1-6, with D possibly TRBD1 on 5 matching bases. Trimming left V 4 bases short and J 3 bases short, with 8 bases between. Germline V CDR1 and CDR2: SGHNT, YYREEE (reference sequence). This CDR3 is built from 14 residues. The CDR3 protein is CASSPQGYNSPLHF. The CDR3 nucleotides read TGTGCCAGCAGCCCCCAGGGCTATAATTCACCCCTCCACTTT.

The rearrangement uses TRBV29-1 and TRBJ1-2; D ambiguous. Germline CDR1 and CDR2: SQVTM and ANQGSEA. CDR3 length: 11 amino acids. Between the trimmed V and J ends, which lost 6 bases and 5 bases, there was a span of 10 bases. CDR3 sequence (DNA): TGCAGCGTCTCGCGGGAGTATGGCTACACCTTC. Translated, it gives CSVSREYGYTF.

In its sample, this clonotype was seen a few times. In nucleotides, the CDR3 is TGTGCCAGCAGTTTTGTGGAGACCCAGTACTTC. This translates into CASSFVETQYF. The gene calls are TRBV28 and TRBJ2-7; D gene unclear. TRBJ2-5 explains the end of the DNA better; the J call may be wrong. Germline CDR1 and CDR2: MDHEN and SYDVKM. This CDR3 is built from 11 residues.

This clonotype was observed a few times. The chain joins TRBV6-2 or TRBV6-3 to TRBJ2-1; D possibly corresponds to TRBD2 (6 bases). Germline assignment: CDR1 MNHEY and CDR2 SVGEGT. This CDR3 spans 15 amino acids. With 5 bases removed from V and 4 bases from J, the gap between germline ends came to 15 bases. The DNA of the CDR3 is TGTGCCAGCAGTCCCCTGGCGGGGAGATACAATGAGCAGTTCTTC. Protein sequence: CASSPLAGRYNEQFF.